This T cell receptor (beta chain) originates from a study of T-cell memory formation after mild COVID-19. Across the study: Each donor largely had its own TCR clusters.

With V trimmed by 4 bases and J by 4 bases, 10 bases remained unmatched. CDR3 length: 15 amino acids. Germline V gene sequence: CDR1 SGHNT, CDR2 YYREEE (reference sequence). Study-wide points: CD4/CD8 balance characterized clones contracting day 15 to 85, and CD4+ skew characterized later expanders.

Using constant-segment primers, 5'RACE produced TCR alpha and TCR beta cDNA libraries carrying sample barcodes and UMIs. TCRdb used MiXCR to reprocess the 5' RACE reads, holding one entry per CDR3 protein. This table has about 560,000 distinct CDR3 sequences, 17% appearing once. As for this clonotype: Its specificity is unknown.

The chain is built from TRBV5-4 and TRBJ2-5; 7 bases are a match to TRBD1. This sequence originates from an adult woman who had mild COVID-19 (a few samples of this study predate the infection). Cell type and time point are not known. The sequenced material came from PBMCs or a T cell subset sorted from them (not recorded which). This CDR3 is CASSPIDRVGETQYF. CDR3 sequence (DNA): TGTGCCAGCAGCCCCATCGACAGGGTGGGAGAGACCCAGTACTTC. Filled out from reference TRBV5-4 and TRBJ2-5, the complete variable domain reads ETGVTQSPTHLIKTRGQQVTLRCSSQSGHNTVSWYQQALGQGPQFIFQYYREEENGRGNFPPRFSGLQFPNYSSELNVNALELDDSALYLCASSPIDRVGETQYFGPGTRLLVL.